This T cell receptor (beta chain) derives from a study of PD-1 blockade in classical Hodgkin lymphoma. Study-wide points: Relapsed/refractory patients reportedly had the lowest baseline TCR diversity, below newly diagnosed patients, who were below healthy donors. The repertoire differences lack a defined cause, possibly disease activity or prior therapy.

Germline CDR1 SQVTM, CDR2 ANQGSEA. The V and J ends lost 7 bases and 4 bases, in that order; junction bases with no gene match: 3. The CDR3 extends over 11 amino acids. Sequencing used immunoSEQ multiplex PCR; TCRdb keeps in-frame clones, though not all of them. The sample lists 66,000 or so clones, about two thirds occurring once. No patient escaped relapse after autologous stem cell transplantation, and brentuximab vedotin exposure varied. This clone was counted between two and nine times. The target antigen is unknown. This chain links TRBV29-1 with TRBJ1-2, with TRBD1 identical over 7 bases. The clonotype comes from a human donor with classical Hodgkin lymphoma. The material was peripheral blood mononuclear cells (PBMCs), obtained before the second cycle of nivolumab. The CDR3 spells CSAGDSYGYTF. The DNA of the CDR3 is TGCAGCGCCGGGGACAGCTATGGCTACACCTTC.